The sequence of this T cell receptor beta chain was determined in a study of blood T cell repertoires in COVID-19. Clones were read by immunoSEQ multiplex PCR, and TCRdb kept only the in-frame ones, dropping some. This sample yields 260,000 or so clones, of which 75% to 90% are seen a single time; 8% to 9.5% belongs to the top ten. This CDR3 comprises 19 residues. Trimming took 0 bases from V and 4 from J; bases not matched to a gene: 13. CDR1 SGHRS and CDR2 YFSETQ come from the germline V gene. Sequencing was performed on peripheral blood. The rearrangement uses TRBV5-1 and TRBJ2-1; 10 bases align to TRBD2. This receptor was taken from a human donor in a cohort sampled during active COVID-19. CDR3 sequence (DNA): TGCGCCAGCAGCTTGGCCGGTTTGCAAACTAGCGGGACTTACAATGAGCAGTTCTTC. It is translated as CASSLAGLQTSGTYNEQFF.